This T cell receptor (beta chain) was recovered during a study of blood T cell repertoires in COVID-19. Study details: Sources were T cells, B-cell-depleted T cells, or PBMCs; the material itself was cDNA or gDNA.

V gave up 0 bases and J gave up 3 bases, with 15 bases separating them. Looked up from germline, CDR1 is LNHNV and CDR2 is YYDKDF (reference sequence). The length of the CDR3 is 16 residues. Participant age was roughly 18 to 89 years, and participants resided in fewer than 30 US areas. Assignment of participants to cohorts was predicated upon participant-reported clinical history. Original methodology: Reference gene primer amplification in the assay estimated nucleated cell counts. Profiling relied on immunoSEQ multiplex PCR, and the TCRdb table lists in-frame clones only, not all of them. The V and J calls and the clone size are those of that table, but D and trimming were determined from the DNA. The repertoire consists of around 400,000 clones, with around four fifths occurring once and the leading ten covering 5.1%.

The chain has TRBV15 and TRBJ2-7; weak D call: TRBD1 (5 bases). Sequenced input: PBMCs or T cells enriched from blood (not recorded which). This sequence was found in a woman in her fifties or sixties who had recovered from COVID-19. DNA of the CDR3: TGTGCCACCAGCAGAGAGGGGTCTGGGCAGGGCTACGAGCAGTACTTC. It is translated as CATSREGSGQGYEQYF.